These 21 T cell receptor beta chains were all obtained from the same sample, sequenced in a study of tumor-infiltrating lymphocytes in primary liver carcinoma. Each 20-30 mg portion of unsorted bulk tissue served as the source for co-extraction of RNA and DNA. From approximately 550 ng of total RNA, TCR beta-specific cDNA was reverse-transcribed using a constant-region primer. Slightly modified ARM-PCR served as the procedure for the TCR beta libraries. These libraries came from three rounds of nested multiplex PCR. With TRBV1-TRBV30 forward primers and a C-beta reverse primer, the first two PCR rounds were run for around 10 cycles each. TCRdb processed the multiplex PCR reads anew with MiXCR; each CDR3 protein has one entry. The sample contains tens of thousands of distinct CDR3 sequences, about 75% of which appear only once. Sequencing was performed on tumor-adjacent normal liver tissue. These receptors all come from a woman aged 30 to 39 with primary liver carcinoma and hepatitis B virus infection.

As regards this clonotype: At one end the junction does not follow the germline gene, possibly because of a read error. The rearrangement uses TRBV6-1 and TRBJ2-5, with D perhaps TRBD1 (5 bases). The CDR3 covers 12 residues. Germline lookup yields CDR1 MNHNS and CDR2 SASEGT. The DNA of the CDR3 is TGTGCCATCAGTCCTCGATGGACACCTAGGTACTTC. This gives the protein CAISPRWTPRYF.

With regard to this clonotype: At one boundary the junction diverges from the germline segment, which might be a read error. The CDR3 sequence is CASSQEERAMAHYF. The DNA of the CDR3 is TGCGCCAGCAGCCAAGAAGAGAGGGCCATGGCCCATTACTTC. The rearrangement links TRBV4-1 to TRBJ2-5; perhaps TRBD2 as D (5 bases). CDR3 size: 14 residues. Germline CDR1 reads MGHRA; CDR2 reads YSYEKL.

Comment on this clonotype: The conserved final phenylalanine or tryptophan is absent from the CDR3, which likely points to a read error. The CDR3 sequence is CASSQPGISGNEQFV. The CDR3 nucleotides are TGCGCCAGCAGCCAACCCGGGATTAGCGGTAATGAGCAGTTCGTC. V and J are TRBV4-1 and TRBJ2-1; perhaps TRBD2 as D (6 bases). CDR3 length: 15 residues. Trimming left V 2 bases short and J 7 bases short, with 15 bases between. Germline V CDR1 and CDR2: MGHRA, YSYEKL.

Remarks on this clonotype: A read error may produce the germline difference seen at one junction end. This chain links TRBV12-3 or TRBV12-4 with TRBJ2-2; 9 bases align to TRBD1. The CDR3 is 15 amino acids. CDR3 residues: CAGSYRGLDTGELFF. The CDR3 region has the DNA TGTGCCGGCAGTTACAGGGGGCTGGACACTGGGGAGCTGTTTTTT.

This chain joins TRBV28 and TRBJ2-7; unclear D gene. The V gene lost 3 bases and the J gene lost 4 bases, with 16 bases spanning the gap. Germline loops: CDR1 MDHEN, CDR2 SYDVKM. The CDR3 extends over 15 amino acids. The CDR3 coding sequence is TGTGCCAGCAGTTTGCATCCCCAGAGGTTTTACGAGCAGTACTTC. Its protein product is CASSLHPQRFYEQYF.

This rearrangement joins TRBV6-5 to TRBJ1-2, with D perhaps TRBD1 (5 bases). There are 14 residues in the CDR3. Germline V gene lookup returns CDR1 MNHEY and CDR2 SVGAGI. V was cut by 3 bases and J by 7 bases, with 15 bases left in between. The CDR3 reads CASSYNGRGGGYTF. The DNA of the CDR3 is TGTGCCAGCAGTTATAACGGACGGGGCGGTGGCTACACCTTC.

Comments on this clonotype: A read error may produce the germline difference seen at one junction end. The chain employs TRBV6-1 and TRBJ2-2; D is possibly TRBD2 (5 bases). Germline lookup yields CDR1 MNHNS and CDR2 SASEGT. The CDR3 sequence is 16 residues long. The CDR3 sequence: CAGSERGGSNTGELFF. CDR3 nucleotide sequence: TGTGCCGGCAGTGAACGCGGAGGATCGAACACCGGGGAGCTGTTTTTT.

Worth noting for this clonotype: A read error may explain this, as a much larger clone is one base away. V usage is TRBV7-9 and J usage is TRBJ2-7; maybe TRBD2 (5 bases). In germline, CDR1 is SEHNR, CDR2 FQNEAQ (reference sequence). The CDR3 has 16 residues. As DNA, the CDR3 is TGTGTCAGCAGCTCCCCTCCGGGAAGTGGATCCAACGAGCAGTACTTC. It specifies CVSSSPPGSGSNEQYF.

A note on this clonotype: The conserved phenylalanine or tryptophan is not found at the CDR3 terminus, so this likely reflects a read error. The chain is built from TRBV10-2 and TRBJ2-1; TRBD2 aligns across 10 bases. The CDR3 contains 17 residues. The junction had 15 bases not matched to a gene; V was cut back by 3 bases and J by 10 bases. The germline CDR1 and CDR2 sequences are WSHSY and SAAADI. The CDR3 DNA sequence: TGCGCCAGCAGTGACTCTGAGACTAGCGGGCTCCGCGGGGAGCAGTTCCTC. It is translated as CASSDSETSGLRGEQFL.

Concerning this clonotype: One end of the junction is discordant with germline, which a read error may explain. This chain links TRBV5-4 with TRBJ2-1, with 10 bases aligning to TRBD2. The CDR3 sequence is 16 residues long. Germline loops: CDR1 SGHNT, CDR2 YYREEE (reference sequence). The CDR3 DNA is TGTGCCGGCAGCTTGAAGACTAGCGGGCTATACAATGAGCAATTCTTC. This codes for CAGSLKTSGLYNEQFF. The entire variable domain, with the rest obtained from reference TRBV5-4 and TRBJ2-1, is as follows: ETGVTQSPTHLIKTRGQQVTLRCSSQSGHNTVSWYQQALGQGPQFIFQYYREEENGRGNFPPRFSGLQFPNYSSELNVNALELDDSALYLCAGSLKTSGLYNEQFFGPGTRLTVL.

V and J are TRBV2 and TRBJ1-6, with a tentative D call TRBD1 (5 bases). V lost 5 bases and J 5 bases, leaving 13 bases between the germline ends. The CDR3 extends over 15 amino acids. Germline V gene data show CDR1 as SNHLY and CDR2 as FYNNEI. CDR3 protein: CASSLQVAHNSPLHF. The CDR3, as DNA: TGTGCCAGCAGTCTACAGGTCGCGCATAATTCACCCCTCCACTTT.

Written as DNA, the CDR3 is TGCGCCAGCAGTCTTAATGGTTTCCCGTACCGAGAGACCCAGTACTTC. Translation: CASSLNGFPYRETQYF. The V and J genes are TRBV4-3 and TRBJ2-5, with unresolved D. The CDR3 is 16 amino acids. CDR1 and CDR2 (germline): LGHNA, YSLEER. Trimming shortened V by 6 bases and J by 4 bases, and 21 bases separated the two germline ends.

With regard to this clonotype: The junction departs from germline at one end; a sequencing error may be responsible. V usage is TRBV11-1 and J usage is TRBJ2-7; D is unresolved. The germline gives CDR1 SGHAT, CDR2 FQDESV (reference sequence). CDR3 length: 15 amino acids. The CDR3 region has the DNA TGTACCAGCAGCTTAACGAGGTGGGCTAGCTACGAGCAGTACTTC. Its protein product is CTSSLTRWASYEQYF.

There are many counts of this clonotype. This sequence joins TRBV6-5 and TRBJ2-3; D possibly corresponds to TRBD2 (5 bases). Trimming took off 1 base at V and 1 base at J, with 9 bases between the two ends. There are 15 residues in the CDR3. Germline values: CDR1 MNHEY, CDR2 SVGAGI. The CDR3 coding sequence is TGTGCCAGCAGTTACTGGAGGCAAGGCACAGATACGCAGTATTTT. Translated: CASSYWRQGTDTQYF.

On this clonotype itself: Here the CDR3 omits its conserved ending phenylalanine or tryptophan, so a read error is the likely source. The rearrangement joins TRBV7-8 to TRBJ2-7; tentatively, D is TRBD1 (6 bases). Germline values: CDR1 SGHVS, CDR2 FQNEAQ. Deletions cut 5 bases from V and 5 bases from J, with 22 bases between. The CDR3 is made up of 16 amino acids. The CDR3 region is CASSTPRGLALHEQYL. DNA of the CDR3: TGTGCCAGCAGCACCCCCAGGGGCCTCGCCCTCCACGAGCAGTACTTG.

About this clonotype itself: One junction end disagrees with the germline gene, perhaps due to a read error. The rearrangement links TRBV10-3 to TRBJ2-7; 9 nucleotides align to TRBD1. The germline V gene encodes CDR1 ENHRY and CDR2 SYGVKD. The CDR3 sequence is 16 residues long. This chain's CDR3 is CTISEWTGDMTYEKYF. Written as DNA, the CDR3 is TGTACCATCAGTGAGTGGACAGGGGACATGACCTACGAGAAGTACTTC.

This clonotype was seen at least ten times. The chain recombines TRBV21-1 with TRBJ2-2; the table's D call, TRBD1, was not checked against the DNA. TRBV21-1 represents a pseudogene. The CDR3 is 13 amino acids. CDR3 residues: CATPGITTGELFF. CDR3 DNA: TGTGCCACCCCGGGAATTACAACCGGGGAGCTGTTTTTT.

This clonotype was detected only a few times. This chain joins TRBV19 and TRBJ2-1; 8 nucleotides agree with TRBD1. The V gene's germline CDR1 is LNHDA and CDR2 SQIVND (reference sequence). The ends lost 4 bases at V and 0 bases at J; junction bases unmatched: 2. CDR3 size: 15 residues. CDR3 sequence reads: CASSRDRSSYNEQFF. CDR3 DNA sequence: TGTGCCAGTAGTAGGGACAGGAGCTCCTACAATGAGCAGTTCTTC.

This clonotype was found many times. The chain links TRBV4-2 to TRBJ2-3, with unresolved D. Trimming shortened V by 1 base and J by 0 bases, and 2 bases separated the two germline ends. Looked up from germline, CDR1 is LGHNA and CDR2 is YNFKEQ. The CDR3 spans 13 residues. As DNA, the CDR3 is TGTGCCAGCAGCCAAGTAAGCACAGATACGCAGTATTTT. The encoded protein is CASSQVSTDTQYF.

Remarks on this clonotype: The CDR3 carries no conserved terminal phenylalanine or tryptophan, so it likely arises from a read error. This chain joins TRBV6-5 and TRBJ2-3; weak D call: TRBD2 (5 bases). The CDR3 loop spans 15 amino acids. CDR1 MNHEY and CDR2 SVGAGI come from the germline V gene. As DNA, the CDR3 is TGTGTTAGCAGTCAACAAGCGGAGATCACAGATACGCAGTATTTG. Its translation is CVSSQQAEITDTQYL.

V usage is TRBV4-1 and J usage is TRBJ2-1, with D possibly TRBD1 on 6 matching bases. The CDR3 covers 13 residues. V was cut by 7 bases and J by 6 bases, with 13 bases left in between. The germline gives CDR1 MGHRA, CDR2 YSYEKL. CDR3 sequence reads: CASIPTGINEQFF. CDR3 coding DNA: TGCGCCAGCATACCTACAGGGATCAATGAGCAGTTCTTC.